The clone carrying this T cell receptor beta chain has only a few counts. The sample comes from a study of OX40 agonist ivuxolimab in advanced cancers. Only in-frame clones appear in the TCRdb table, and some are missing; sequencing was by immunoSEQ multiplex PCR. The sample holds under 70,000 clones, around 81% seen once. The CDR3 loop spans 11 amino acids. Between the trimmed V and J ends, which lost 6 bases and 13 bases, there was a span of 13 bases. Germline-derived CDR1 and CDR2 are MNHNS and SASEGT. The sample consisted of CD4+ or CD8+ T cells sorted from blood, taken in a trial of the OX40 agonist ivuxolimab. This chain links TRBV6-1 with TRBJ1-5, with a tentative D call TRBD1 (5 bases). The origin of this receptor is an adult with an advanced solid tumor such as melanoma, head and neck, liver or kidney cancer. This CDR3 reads CASRLPGPQHF. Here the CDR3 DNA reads TGTGCCAGCAGGCTCCCGGGACCGCAGCATTTT.